This T cell receptor beta chain derives from a study of human T cells and chemical hapten exposure. Turning to the study itself: Sensitization was performed using 2% DPC on a 2 cm by 2 cm upper inner arm skin site. General study points: DPC sensitization did not alter TCRs above 1 in 1000 frequency.

This clonotype was observed many times. Its target is not known. Time point reported: patch test 3, about 24 weeks after DPC sensitization. Treatment noted: therapeutic diphenylcyclopropenone sensitization with weekly scalp DPC. With V trimmed by 0 bases and J by 4 bases, 12 bases remained unmatched. Germline V gives CDR1 DFQATT, CDR2 SNEGSKA (reference sequence). The CDR3 extends over 16 amino acids. Individual cDNA molecules had unique molecular identifiers attached to them by the library. In the source study's methods: Ranging from roughly 20,000 to 750,000, TCR counts per sample had a median value of approximately 99,000. TCRdb itself ran the RACE reads through MiXCR, one entry per CDR3 protein. TCRdb assigned the V and J calls; the authors' analysis was not used. The data show 130,000 or so distinct CDR3 sequences, with over 9% seen just once and more than 2% held by the top ten.

This TCR was sampled from a woman aged 45-59 years with alopecia areata. Some clones in this sample may be carry-over from other donors' samples. The specimen comprised whole blood, sampled in connection with sensitization to the hapten diphenylcyclopropenone (DPC). The chain combines TRBV20-1 with TRBJ2-7, with 7 bases that match TRBD2. CDR3 sequence reads: CSAREGRAGRPYEQYF. The CDR3 DNA reads TGCAGTGCTAGAGAGGGCCGAGCGGGGAGGCCTTACGAGCAGTACTTC.